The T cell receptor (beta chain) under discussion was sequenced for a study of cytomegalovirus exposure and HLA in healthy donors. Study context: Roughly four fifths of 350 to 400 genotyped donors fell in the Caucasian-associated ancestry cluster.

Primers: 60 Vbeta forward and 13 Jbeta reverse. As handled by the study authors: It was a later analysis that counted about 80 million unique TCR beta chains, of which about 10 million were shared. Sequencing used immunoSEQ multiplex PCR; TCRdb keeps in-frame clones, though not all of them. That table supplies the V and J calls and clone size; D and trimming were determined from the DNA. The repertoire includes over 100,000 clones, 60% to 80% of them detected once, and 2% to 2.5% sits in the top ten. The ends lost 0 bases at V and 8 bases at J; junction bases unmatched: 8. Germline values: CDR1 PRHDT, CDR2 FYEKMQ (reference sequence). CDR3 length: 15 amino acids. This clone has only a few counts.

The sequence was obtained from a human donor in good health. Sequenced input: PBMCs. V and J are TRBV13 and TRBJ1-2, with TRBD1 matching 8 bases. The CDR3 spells CASSLGGTGIWGYTF. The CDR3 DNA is TGTGCCAGCAGCTTAGGCGGGACAGGCATATGGGGCTACACCTTC.